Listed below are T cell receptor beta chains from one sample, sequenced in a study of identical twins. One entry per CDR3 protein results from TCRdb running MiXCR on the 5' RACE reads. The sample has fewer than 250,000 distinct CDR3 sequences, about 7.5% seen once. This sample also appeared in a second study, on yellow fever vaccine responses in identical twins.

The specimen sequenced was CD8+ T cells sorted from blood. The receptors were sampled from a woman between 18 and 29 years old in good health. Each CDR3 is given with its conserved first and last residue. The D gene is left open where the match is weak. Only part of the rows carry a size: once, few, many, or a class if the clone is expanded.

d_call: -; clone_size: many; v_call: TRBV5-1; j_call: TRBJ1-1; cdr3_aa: CASSLGLGEAEAFF; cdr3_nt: TGCGCCAGCAGCTTGGGATTGGGAGAGGCTGAAGCTTTCTTT
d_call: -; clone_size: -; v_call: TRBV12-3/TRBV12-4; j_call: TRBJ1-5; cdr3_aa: CASSLATEGQPQHF; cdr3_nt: TGTGCCAGCAGTTTGGCGACTGAGGGACAGCCCCAGCATTTT
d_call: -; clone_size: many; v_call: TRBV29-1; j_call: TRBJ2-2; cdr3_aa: CSVAAGELFF; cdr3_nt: TGCAGCGTTGCTGCCGGGGAGCTGTTTTTT
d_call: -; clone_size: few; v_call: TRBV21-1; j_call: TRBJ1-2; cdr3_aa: CASSKVGNYGYTF; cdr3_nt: TGTGCCAGCAGCAAAGTTGGGAACTATGGCTACACCTTC
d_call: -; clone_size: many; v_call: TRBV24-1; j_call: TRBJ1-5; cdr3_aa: CATSDDGGGNQPQHF; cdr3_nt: TGTGCCACCAGTGATGACGGAGGGGGCAATCAGCCCCAGCATTTT
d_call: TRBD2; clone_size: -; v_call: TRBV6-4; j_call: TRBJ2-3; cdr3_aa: CASSLYSGSTDTQYF; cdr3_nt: TGTGCCAGCAGTCTCTATAGCGGGAGCACAGATACGCAGTATTTT
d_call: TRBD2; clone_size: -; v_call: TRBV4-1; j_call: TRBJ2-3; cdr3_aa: CASSQTAGVGADTQYF; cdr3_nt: TGCGCCAGCAGCCAAACAGCGGGAGTAGGAGCAGATACGCAGTATTTT
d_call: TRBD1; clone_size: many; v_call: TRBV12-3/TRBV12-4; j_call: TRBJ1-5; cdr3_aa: CASSLPRTGLSNQPQHF; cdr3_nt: TGTGCCAGCAGCCTTCCACGGACAGGGCTTAGCAATCAGCCCCAGCATTTT
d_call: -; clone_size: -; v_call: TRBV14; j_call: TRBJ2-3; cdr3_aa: CASSQDGGDSYTDTQYF; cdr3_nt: TGTGCCAGCAGCCAAGATGGGGGGGACAGCTACACAGATACGCAGTATTTT
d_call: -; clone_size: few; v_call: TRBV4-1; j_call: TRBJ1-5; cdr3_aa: CASSHREEGQPQHF; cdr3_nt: TGCGCCAGCAGCCACCGGGAAGAGGGTCAGCCCCAGCATTTT
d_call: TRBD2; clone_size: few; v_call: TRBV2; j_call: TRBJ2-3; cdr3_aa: CASSESSGTGDTQYF; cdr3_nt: TGTGCCAGCAGTGAGTCTAGCGGGACGGGAGATACGCAGTATTTT
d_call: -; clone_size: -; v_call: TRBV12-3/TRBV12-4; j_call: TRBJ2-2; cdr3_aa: CACVRGANTGELFF; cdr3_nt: TGTGCCTGCGTTAGGGGCGCGAACACCGGGGAGCTGTTTTTT